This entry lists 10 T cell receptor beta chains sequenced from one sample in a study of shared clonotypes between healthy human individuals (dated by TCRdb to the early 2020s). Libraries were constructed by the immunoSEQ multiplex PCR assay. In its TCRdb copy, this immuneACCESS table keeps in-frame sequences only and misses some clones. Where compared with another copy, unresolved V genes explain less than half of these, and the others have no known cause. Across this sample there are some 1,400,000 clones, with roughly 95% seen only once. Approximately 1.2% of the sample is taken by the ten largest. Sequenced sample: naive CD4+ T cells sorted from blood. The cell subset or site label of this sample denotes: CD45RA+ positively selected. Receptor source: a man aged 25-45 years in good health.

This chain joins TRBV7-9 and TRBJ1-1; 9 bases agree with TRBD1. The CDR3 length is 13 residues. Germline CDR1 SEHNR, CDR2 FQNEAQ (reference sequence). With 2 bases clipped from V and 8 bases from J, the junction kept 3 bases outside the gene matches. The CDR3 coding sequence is TGTGCCAGCAGCTTAATGACAGGGGGGGAAGCTTTCTTT. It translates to CASSLMTGGEAFF.

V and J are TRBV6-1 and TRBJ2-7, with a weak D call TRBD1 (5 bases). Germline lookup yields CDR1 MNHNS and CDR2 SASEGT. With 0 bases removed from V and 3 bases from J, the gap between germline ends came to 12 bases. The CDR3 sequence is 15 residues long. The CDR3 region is CASSEASVGVYEQYF. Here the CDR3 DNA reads TGTGCCAGCAGTGAAGCATCGGTAGGGGTCTACGAGCAGTACTTC.

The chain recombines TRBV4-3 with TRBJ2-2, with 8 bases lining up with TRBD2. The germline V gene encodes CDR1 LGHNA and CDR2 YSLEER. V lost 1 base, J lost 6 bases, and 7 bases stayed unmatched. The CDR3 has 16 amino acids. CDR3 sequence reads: CASSQVPAGVPGELFF. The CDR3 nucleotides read TGCGCCAGCAGCCAAGTTCCAGCGGGAGTTCCCGGGGAGCTGTTTTTT.

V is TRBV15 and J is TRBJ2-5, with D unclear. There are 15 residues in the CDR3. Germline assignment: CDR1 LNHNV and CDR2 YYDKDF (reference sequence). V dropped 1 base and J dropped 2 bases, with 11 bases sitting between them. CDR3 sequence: CATSRVRMAQETQYF. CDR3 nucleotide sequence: TGTGCCACCAGCAGAGTTAGAATGGCTCAAGAGACCCAGTACTTC.

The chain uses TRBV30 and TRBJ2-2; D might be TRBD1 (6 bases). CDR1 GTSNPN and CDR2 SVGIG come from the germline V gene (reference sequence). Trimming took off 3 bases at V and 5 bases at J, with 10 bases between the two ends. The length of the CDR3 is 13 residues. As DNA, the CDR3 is TGTGCCTGGAGCGCACAGGGAACCGGGGAGCTGTTTTTT. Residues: CAWSAQGTGELFF.

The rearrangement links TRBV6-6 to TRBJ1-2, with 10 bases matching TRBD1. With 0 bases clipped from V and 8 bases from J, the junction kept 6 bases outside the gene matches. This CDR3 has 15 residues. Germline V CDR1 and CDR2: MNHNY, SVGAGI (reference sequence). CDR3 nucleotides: TGTGCCAGCAGTTACTCCGGGACAGGGGCTTCGGGCTACACCTTC. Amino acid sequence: CASSYSGTGASGYTF.

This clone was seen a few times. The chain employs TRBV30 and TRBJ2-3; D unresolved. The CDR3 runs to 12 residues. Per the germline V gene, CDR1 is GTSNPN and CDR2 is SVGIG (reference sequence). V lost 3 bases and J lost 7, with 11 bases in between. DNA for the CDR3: TGTGCCTGGAGCCCAAAAGCGTATACGCAGTATTTT. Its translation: CAWSPKAYTQYF.

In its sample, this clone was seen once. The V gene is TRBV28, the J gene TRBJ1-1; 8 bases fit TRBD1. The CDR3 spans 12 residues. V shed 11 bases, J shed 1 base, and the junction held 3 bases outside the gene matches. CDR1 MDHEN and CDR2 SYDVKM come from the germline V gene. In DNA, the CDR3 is TGTGCCGGGGGACAGGCGAACACTGAAGCTTTCTTT. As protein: CAGGQANTEAFF.

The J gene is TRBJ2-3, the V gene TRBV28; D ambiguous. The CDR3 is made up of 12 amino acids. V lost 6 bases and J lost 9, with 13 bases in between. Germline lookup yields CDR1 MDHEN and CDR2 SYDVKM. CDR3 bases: TGTGCCAGCAGCACTACCCTAGGGACGCAGTATTTT. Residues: CASSTTLGTQYF.

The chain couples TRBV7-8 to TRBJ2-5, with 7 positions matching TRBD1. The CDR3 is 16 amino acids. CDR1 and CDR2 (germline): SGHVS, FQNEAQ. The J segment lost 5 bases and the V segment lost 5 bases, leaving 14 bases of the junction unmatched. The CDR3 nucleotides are TGTGCCAGCAGCCCCAGACAGGGCCCTGATGGGGAGACCCAGTACTTC. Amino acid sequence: CASSPRQGPDGETQYF.